This T cell receptor (beta chain) derives from a study of T cell responses to AZD1222 COVID-19 vaccine. The data were produced by immunoSEQ multiplex PCR, yet TCRdb's version contains in-frame clones alone and is incomplete. The table includes 87,000 or so clones, around 91% detected once. Findings and limits, study-wide: Once two AZD1222 doses were given, Spike-specific TCR breadth and depth went up. White British people made up most donors, females outnumbered males, and clonal diversity was possibly underestimated.

In regard to this clone: Its specificity is unknown.

Trimming cost V 4 bases and J 5 bases, with 14 bases left between them. This CDR3 region has 15 residues. Germline V gene data show CDR1 as MDHEN and CDR2 as SYDVKM. The sample here was peripheral blood, taken on day 0 of AZD1222 vaccination. This sequence originates from an adult in good health. The J gene is TRBJ1-4, the V gene TRBV28; maybe TRBD1 (6 bases). CDR3 in amino acids: CASSSGGGGNEKLFF. In nucleotides, the CDR3 is TGTGCCAGCAGTTCCGGTGGAGGGGGGAATGAAAAACTGTTTTTT.